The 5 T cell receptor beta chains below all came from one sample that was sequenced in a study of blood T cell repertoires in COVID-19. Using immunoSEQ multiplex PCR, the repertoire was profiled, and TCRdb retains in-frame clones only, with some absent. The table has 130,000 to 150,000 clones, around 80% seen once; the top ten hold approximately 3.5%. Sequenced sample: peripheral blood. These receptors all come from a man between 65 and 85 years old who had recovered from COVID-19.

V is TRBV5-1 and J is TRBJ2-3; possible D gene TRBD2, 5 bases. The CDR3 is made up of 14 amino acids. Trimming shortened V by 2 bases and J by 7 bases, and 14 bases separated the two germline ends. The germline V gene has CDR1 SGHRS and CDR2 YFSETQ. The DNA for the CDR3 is TGCGCCAGCAGCTTAGGACCGCCGGGGTATACGCAGTATTTT. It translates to CASSLGPPGYTQYF.

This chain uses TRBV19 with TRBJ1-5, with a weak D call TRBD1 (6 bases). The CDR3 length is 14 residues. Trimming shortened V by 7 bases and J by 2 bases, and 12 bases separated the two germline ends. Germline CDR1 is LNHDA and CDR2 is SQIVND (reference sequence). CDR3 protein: CASTGQKGNQPQHF. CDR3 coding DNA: TGTGCCAGTACCGGACAGAAGGGCAATCAGCCCCAGCATTTT.

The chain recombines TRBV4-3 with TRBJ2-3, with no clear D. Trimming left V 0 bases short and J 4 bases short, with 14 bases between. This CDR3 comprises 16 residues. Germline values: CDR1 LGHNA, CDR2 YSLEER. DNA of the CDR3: TGCGCCAGCAGCCAAGAAAGGTCTGAGGTGCCAGATACGCAGTATTTT. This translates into CASSQERSEVPDTQYF.

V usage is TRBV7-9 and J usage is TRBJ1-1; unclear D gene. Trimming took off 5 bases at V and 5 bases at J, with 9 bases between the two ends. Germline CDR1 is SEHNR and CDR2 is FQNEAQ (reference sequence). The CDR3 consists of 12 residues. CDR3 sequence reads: CASSAPQTEAFF. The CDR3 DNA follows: TGTGCCAGCAGCGCCCCACAGACTGAAGCTTTCTTT.

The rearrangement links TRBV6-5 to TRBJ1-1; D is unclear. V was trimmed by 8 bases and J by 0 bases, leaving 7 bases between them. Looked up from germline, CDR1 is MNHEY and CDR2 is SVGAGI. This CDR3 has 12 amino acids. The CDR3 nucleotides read TGTGCCAGCGGGAGAGTGAACACTGAAGCTTTCTTT. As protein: CASGRVNTEAFF.